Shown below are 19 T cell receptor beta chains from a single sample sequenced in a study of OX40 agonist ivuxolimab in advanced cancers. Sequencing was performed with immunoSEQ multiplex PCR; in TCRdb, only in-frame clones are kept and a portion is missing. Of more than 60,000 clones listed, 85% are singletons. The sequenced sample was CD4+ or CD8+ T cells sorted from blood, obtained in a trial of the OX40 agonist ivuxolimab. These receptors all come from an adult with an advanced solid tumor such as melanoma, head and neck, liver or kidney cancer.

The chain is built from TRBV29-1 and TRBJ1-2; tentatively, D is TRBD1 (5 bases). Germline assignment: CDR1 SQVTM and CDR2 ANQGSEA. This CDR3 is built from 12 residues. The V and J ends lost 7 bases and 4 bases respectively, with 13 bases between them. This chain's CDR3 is CSGGDLSYGYTF. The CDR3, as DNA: TGCAGCGGGGGGGATCTATCCTATGGCTACACCTTC. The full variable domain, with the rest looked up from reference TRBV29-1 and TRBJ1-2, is SAVISQKPSRDICQRGTSLTIQCQVDSQVTMMFWYRQQPGQSLTLIATANQGSEATYESGFVIDKFPISRPNLTFSTLTVSNMSPEDSSIYLCSGGDLSYGYTFGSGTRLTVV.

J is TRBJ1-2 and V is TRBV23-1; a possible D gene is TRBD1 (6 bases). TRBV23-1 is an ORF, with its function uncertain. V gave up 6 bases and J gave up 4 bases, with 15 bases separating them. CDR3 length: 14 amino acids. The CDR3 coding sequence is TGCGCCAGCAGCCCTGGGGGGGGCGGCTATGGCTACACCTTC. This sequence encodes CASSPGGGGYGYTF.

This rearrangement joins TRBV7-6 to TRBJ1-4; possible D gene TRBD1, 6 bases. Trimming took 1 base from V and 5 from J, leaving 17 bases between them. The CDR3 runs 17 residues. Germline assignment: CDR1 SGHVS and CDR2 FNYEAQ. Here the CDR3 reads CASSLGLRAGVNEKLFF. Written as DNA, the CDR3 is TGTGCCAGCAGCTTAGGGTTACGGGCAGGGGTAAATGAAAAACTGTTTTTT.

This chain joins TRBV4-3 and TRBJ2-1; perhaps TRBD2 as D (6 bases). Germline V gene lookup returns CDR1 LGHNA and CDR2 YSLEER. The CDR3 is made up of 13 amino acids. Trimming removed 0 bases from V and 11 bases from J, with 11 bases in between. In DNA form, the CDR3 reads TGCGCCAGCAGCCAAGATACGGGGGTAAAGCAGTTCTTC. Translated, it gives CASSQDTGVKQFF.

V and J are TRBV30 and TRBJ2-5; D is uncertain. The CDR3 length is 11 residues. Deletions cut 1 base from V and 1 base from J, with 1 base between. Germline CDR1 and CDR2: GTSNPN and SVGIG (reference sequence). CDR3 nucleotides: TGTGCCTGGAGTGCCCAAGAGACCCAGTACTTC. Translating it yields CAWSAQETQYF.

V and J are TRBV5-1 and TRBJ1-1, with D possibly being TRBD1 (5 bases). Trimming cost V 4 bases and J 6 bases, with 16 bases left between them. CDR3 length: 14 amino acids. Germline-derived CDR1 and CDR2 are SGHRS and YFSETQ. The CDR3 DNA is TGCGCCAGCAGCGTGACAGTGCTTAACGCTGAAGCTTTCTTT. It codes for CASSVTVLNAEAFF.

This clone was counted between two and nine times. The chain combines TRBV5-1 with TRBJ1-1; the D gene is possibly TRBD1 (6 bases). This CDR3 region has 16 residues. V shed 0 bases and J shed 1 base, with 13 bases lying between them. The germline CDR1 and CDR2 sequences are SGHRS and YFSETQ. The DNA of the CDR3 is TGCGCCAGCAGCTTGGGTCCAGGGGTGGGGAACACTGAAGCTTTCTTT. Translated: CASSLGPGVGNTEAFF.

The CDR3 sequence: CASSSSLAGGRETQYF. The CDR3 coding sequence is TGTGCCAGCAGCTCCTCCCTAGCGGGGGGGCGAGAGACCCAGTACTTC. V and J are TRBV7-2 and TRBJ2-5; 12 bases map to TRBD2. Unmatched junction bases numbered 7, after V lost 4 bases and J lost 4 bases. The CDR3 covers 16 residues. Germline V CDR1 and CDR2: SGHTA, FQGNSA.

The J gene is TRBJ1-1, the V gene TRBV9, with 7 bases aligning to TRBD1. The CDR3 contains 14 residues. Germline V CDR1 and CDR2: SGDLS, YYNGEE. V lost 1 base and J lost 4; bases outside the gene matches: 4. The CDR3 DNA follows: TGTGCCAGCAGCGTAACAGGGGTGGGCACTGAAGCTTTCTTT. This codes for CASSVTGVGTEAFF.

In DNA, the CDR3 is TGTGCCAGCAGCGTGGGGGGCATAAACACTGAAGCTTTCTTT. It yields the protein CASSVGGINTEAFF. The chain combines TRBV5-4 with TRBJ1-1; D is possibly TRBD1 (6 bases). V dropped 4 bases and J dropped 2 bases, with 12 bases sitting between them. Per the germline V gene, CDR1 is SGHNT and CDR2 is YYREEE (reference sequence). This CDR3 has 14 residues.

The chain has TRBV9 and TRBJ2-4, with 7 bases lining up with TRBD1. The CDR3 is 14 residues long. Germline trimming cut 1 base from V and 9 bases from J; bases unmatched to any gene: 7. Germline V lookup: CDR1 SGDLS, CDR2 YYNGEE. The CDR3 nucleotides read TGTGCCAGCAGCGTACTCGACAGGGCGGGCATTCAGTACTTC. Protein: CASSVLDRAGIQYF.

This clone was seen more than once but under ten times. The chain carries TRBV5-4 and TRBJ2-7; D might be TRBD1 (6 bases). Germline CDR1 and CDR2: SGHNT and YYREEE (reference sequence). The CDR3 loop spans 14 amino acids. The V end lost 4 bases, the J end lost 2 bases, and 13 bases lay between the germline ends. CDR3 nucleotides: TGTGCCAGCAGCGTCCAGGGGCCCACCTACGAGCAGTACTTC. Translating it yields CASSVQGPTYEQYF. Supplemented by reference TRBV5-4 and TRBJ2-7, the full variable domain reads ETGVTQSPTHLIKTRGQQVTLRCSSQSGHNTVSWYQQALGQGPQFIFQYYREEENGRGNFPPRFSGLQFPNYSSELNVNALELDDSALYLCASSVQGPTYEQYFGPGTRLTVT.

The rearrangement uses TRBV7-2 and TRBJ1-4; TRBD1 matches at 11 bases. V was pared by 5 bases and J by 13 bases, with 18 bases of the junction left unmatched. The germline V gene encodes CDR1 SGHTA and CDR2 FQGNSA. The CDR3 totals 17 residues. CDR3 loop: CASSPRGTGGELATLFF. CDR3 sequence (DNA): TGTGCCAGCAGCCCGAGAGGGACAGGGGGGGAATTGGCCACACTGTTTTTT.

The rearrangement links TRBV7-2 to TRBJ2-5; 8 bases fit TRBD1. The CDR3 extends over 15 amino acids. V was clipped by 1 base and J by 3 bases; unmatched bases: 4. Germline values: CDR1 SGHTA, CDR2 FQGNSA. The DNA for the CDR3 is TGTGCCAGCAGCTTAGGGACAGGGTACAAAGAGACCCAGTACTTC. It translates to CASSLGTGYKETQYF.

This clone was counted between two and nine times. CDR3: CASRELRYGGGGHEQFF. The CDR3 DNA follows: TGCGCCAGCAGGGAGCTCCGGTACGGGGGGGGCGGGCATGAGCAGTTCTTC. The chain employs TRBV4-1 and TRBJ2-1; 8 bases line up with TRBD2. The CDR3 covers 17 residues. Germline lookup yields CDR1 MGHRA and CDR2 YSYEKL. Trimming removed 6 bases from V and 8 bases from J; junction bases left unmatched: 18.

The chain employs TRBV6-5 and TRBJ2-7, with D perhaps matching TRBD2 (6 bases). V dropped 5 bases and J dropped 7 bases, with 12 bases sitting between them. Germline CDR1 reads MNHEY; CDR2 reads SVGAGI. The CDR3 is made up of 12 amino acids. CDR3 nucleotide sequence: TGTGCCAGCAGTCTAGGGGCGGGAGAGCAGTACTTC. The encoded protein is CASSLGAGEQYF.

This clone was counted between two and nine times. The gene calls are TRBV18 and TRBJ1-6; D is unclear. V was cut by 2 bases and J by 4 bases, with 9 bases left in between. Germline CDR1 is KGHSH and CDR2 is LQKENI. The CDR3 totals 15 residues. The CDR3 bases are TGTGCCAGCTCACCAGAACTCCTGTATAATTCACCCCTCCACTTT. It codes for CASSPELLYNSPLHF. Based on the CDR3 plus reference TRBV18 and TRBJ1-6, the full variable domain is NAGVMQNPRHLVRRRGQEARLRCSPMKGHSHVYWYRQLPEEGLKFMVYLQKENIIDESGMPKERFSAEFPKEGPSILRIQQVVRGDSAAYFCASSPELLYNSPLHFGNGTRLTVT.

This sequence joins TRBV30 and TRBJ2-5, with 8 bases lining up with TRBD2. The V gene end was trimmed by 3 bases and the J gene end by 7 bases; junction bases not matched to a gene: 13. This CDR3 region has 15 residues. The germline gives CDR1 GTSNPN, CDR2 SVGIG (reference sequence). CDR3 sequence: CAWSDGTSFFGTQYF. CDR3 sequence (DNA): TGTGCCTGGAGCGACGGGACTAGTTTTTTCGGGACCCAGTACTTC.

CDR3 region: CASSRQGSGYTF. The CDR3 DNA is TGTGCCAGCAGTCGACAGGGTTCAGGCTACACCTTC. This chain links TRBV6-6 with TRBJ1-2; 7 bases fit TRBD1. The junction had 5 bases not matched to a gene; V was cut back by 5 bases and J by 8 bases. CDR1 and CDR2 (germline): MNHNY, SVGAGI (reference sequence). The CDR3 is 12 residues long.